Below are 22 T cell receptor beta chains sequenced from a single sample in a study of T-cell memory formation after mild COVID-19. TCRdb re-derived calls from the 5' RACE reads in MiXCR, one entry per CDR3 protein. This sample has about 390,000 distinct CDR3 sequences, with around a sixth found just once. The material sequenced was PBMCs or a T cell subset sorted from them (not recorded which). The receptors were sampled from a man between 18 and 35 years old who had mild COVID-19 (a few samples of this study predate the infection). Cell type and time point are not known.

This clonotype was seen more than once but under ten times. The rearrangement uses TRBV29-1 and TRBJ1-4, with 8 bases fitting TRBD1. Germline-derived CDR1 and CDR2 are SQVTM and ANQGSEA. J gave up 0 bases and V 7 bases, and 1 base lay outside the gene matches. The CDR3 totals 13 residues. DNA of the CDR3: TGCAGCGGACAGGGGACAACTAATGAAAAACTGTTTTTT. Its translation: CSGQGTTNEKLFF.

This clonotype turned up a few times. This chain links TRBV15 with TRBJ2-6, with D unclear. The CDR3 spans 17 residues. In germline, CDR1 is LNHNV, CDR2 YYDKDF (reference sequence). The V end lost 4 bases, the J end lost 0 bases, and 13 bases lay between the germline ends. CDR3 residues: CATSITRALSGANVLTF. CDR3 nucleotide sequence: TGTGCCACCAGCATAACTCGGGCCCTCTCTGGGGCCAACGTCCTGACTTTC.

The chain couples TRBV4-3 to TRBJ2-3; D might be TRBD2 (5 bases). Looked up from germline, CDR1 is LGHNA and CDR2 is YSLEER. The CDR3 totals 17 residues. V was clipped by 0 bases and J by 2 bases, with 15 bases between them. The chain's CDR3 is CASSQDRGSSDTDTQYF. DNA for the CDR3: TGCGCCAGCAGCCAAGATCGGGGTAGCTCAGACACAGATACGCAGTATTTT.

This clonotype has just a few counts. This chain joins TRBV15 and TRBJ1-6, with unresolved D. Germline lookup yields CDR1 LNHNV and CDR2 YYDKDF (reference sequence). This CDR3 contains 14 residues. Trimming left V 1 base short and J 5 bases short, with 6 bases between. This CDR3 is CATSRGGNNSPLHF. The CDR3, as DNA: TGTGCCACCAGCAGAGGAGGGAATAATTCACCCCTCCACTTT.

V gene TRBV5-1 combines with J gene TRBJ1-3, with no clear D. Per the germline V gene, CDR1 is SGHRS and CDR2 is YFSETQ. Trimming removed 0 bases at V and 2 bases at J, with 15 bases between. The CDR3 covers 17 residues. The CDR3 nucleotides read TGCGCCAGCAGCTTGGAGGGTATCCAGTACCCTGGAAACACCATATATTTT. Translation: CASSLEGIQYPGNTIYF.

The J gene is TRBJ2-7, the V gene TRBV29-1; possibly TRBD1 for D (5 bases). CDR3 size: 13 residues. Germline CDR1 is SQVTM and CDR2 is ANQGSEA. The V end was cut by 5 bases, the J end by 1 base, with 12 bases between. The CDR3 is CSVTPTASYEQYF. In DNA form, the CDR3 reads TGCAGCGTTACTCCGACAGCGTCCTACGAGCAGTACTTC.

The chain uses TRBV29-1 and TRBJ2-3; either TRBD1 or TRBD2 may fit D (5 bases each). The germline V and J ends were trimmed by 6 bases and 2 bases, with 12 bases remaining between them. CDR1 and CDR2 from the germline V gene are SQVTM and ANQGSEA. The CDR3 consists of 13 residues. CDR3 sequence reads: CSVRPGHTDTQYF. The CDR3 region has the DNA TGCAGCGTCCGTCCGGGGCACACAGATACGCAGTATTTT.

The rearrangement joins TRBV3-1 to TRBJ2-7; 7 bases match TRBD1. J was trimmed by 2 bases and V by 5 bases; bases with no gene match: 6. The CDR3 has 14 residues. Per germline, CDR1 LGHDT and CDR2 YNNKEL (reference sequence). The CDR3 loop reads CASSYGRGPYEQYF. The CDR3, as DNA: TGTGCCAGCAGCTACGGAAGGGGGCCCTACGAGCAGTACTTC.

The rearrangement links TRBV7-2 to TRBJ2-3, with a tentative D call TRBD2 (5 bases). The CDR3 sequence is 14 residues long. V lost 3 bases and J lost 5, with 12 bases in between. Germline CDR1 SGHTA, CDR2 FQGNSA. The CDR3 nucleotides are TGTGCCAGCAGCTTCACCACGGGGAAAGATACGCAGTATTTT. The encoded protein is CASSFTTGKDTQYF.

This clonotype appeared a few times. The J gene is TRBJ1-5, the V gene TRBV19; 10 nucleotides match TRBD1. V dropped 6 bases and J dropped 4; count of bases not matched to a gene: 3. CDR1 and CDR2 (germline): LNHDA, SQIVND (reference sequence). CDR3 length: 14 residues. This CDR3 is CASRRDRGNQPQHF. Here the CDR3 DNA reads TGTGCCAGTAGGCGGGACAGGGGAAATCAGCCCCAGCATTTT.

The chain links TRBV6-6 to TRBJ2-5, with D maybe TRBD2 (5 bases). The germline V and J ends were trimmed by 2 bases and 5 bases, with 18 bases remaining between them. The CDR3 extends over 16 amino acids. CDR1 is MNHNY and CDR2 is SVGAGI in the germline V gene (reference sequence). The CDR3 region has the DNA TGTGCCAGCAGTTACATAGCTAGCCCATCAGCGGAGACCCAGTACTTC. Its protein is CASSYIASPSAETQYF.

The V gene is TRBV20-1, the J gene TRBJ1-5; a weak D match, TRBD1 (5 bases). The germline V gene encodes CDR1 DFQATT and CDR2 SNEGSKA (reference sequence). V was shortened by 6 bases and J by 0 bases, with 15 bases between the two germline ends. This CDR3 region has 15 residues. The CDR3 is CSAGGRQGSNQPQHF. CDR3 DNA sequence: TGCAGTGCAGGAGGGAGGCAGGGTAGCAATCAGCCCCAGCATTTT.

The V gene is TRBV12-3 or TRBV12-4, the J gene TRBJ1-2, with D uncertain. This CDR3 has 12 residues. The V gene lost 5 bases and the J gene lost 7 bases, with 11 bases spanning the gap. The CDR3 reads CASSPRLGGYTF. CDR3 bases: TGTGCCAGCAGTCCGAGACTGGGTGGCTACACCTTC.

Many counts were recorded for this clonotype. This chain connects TRBV12-3 or TRBV12-4 to TRBJ2-6, with D uncertain. The CDR3 sequence is 13 residues long. V was shortened by 8 bases and J by 2 bases, with 7 bases between the two germline ends. CDR3 region: CASGYAGANVLTF. The CDR3, as DNA: TGTGCCAGCGGATACGCTGGGGCCAACGTCCTGACTTTC.

This chain links TRBV9 with TRBJ2-1, with TRBD2 as a possible D gene (6 bases). CDR1 and CDR2 from the germline V gene are SGDLS and YYNGEE. V was trimmed by 3 bases and J by 9 bases, leaving 16 bases between them. The CDR3 is 14 residues long. DNA of the CDR3: TGTGCCAGCAGCGGCGGGACCCGCGGCGGTGAGCAGTTCTTC. This translates into CASSGGTRGGEQFF.

The V gene is TRBV6-1, the J gene TRBJ2-7; 9 positions agree with TRBD1. Germline V CDR1 and CDR2: MNHNS, SASEGT. The CDR3 runs to 15 residues. V shed 7 bases, J shed 3 bases, and the junction held 10 bases outside the gene matches. The CDR3 spells CASTQPGQGFYEQYF. The DNA of the CDR3 is TGTGCCAGCACTCAGCCGGGACAGGGTTTCTACGAGCAGTACTTC.

The chain links TRBV6-6 to TRBJ1-1; D is unclear. With 2 bases removed from V and 3 bases from J, the gap between germline ends came to 10 bases. CDR3 length equals 14 residues. From germline, CDR1 is MNHNY and CDR2 SVGAGI (reference sequence). In DNA form, the CDR3 reads TGTGCCAGCAGTTACGGACCGAGGTACACTGAAGCTTTCTTT. Translation: CASSYGPRYTEAFF.

V gene TRBV27 combines with J gene TRBJ1-6, with 9 bases that match TRBD1. CDR1 is MNHEY, CDR2 SMNVEV, per germline (reference sequence). There are 16 residues in the CDR3. V trimming: 6 bases; J trimming: 4 bases; junction bases outside the gene matches: 7. CDR3 bases: TGTGCCAGCAGCGATCGGACAGGGGAGTATAATTCACCCCTCCACTTT. Amino acid sequence: CASSDRTGEYNSPLHF.

The genes are TRBV29-1 and TRBJ1-1; no clear D gene. The germline V gene has CDR1 SQVTM and CDR2 ANQGSEA. V was trimmed by 0 bases and J by 4 bases, leaving 6 bases between them. The CDR3 length is 12 residues. The DNA for the CDR3 is TGCAGCGTTGAAGATGGACTCACTGAAGCTTTCTTT. Its protein product is CSVEDGLTEAFF.

The chain couples TRBV5-1 to TRBJ1-2, with D perhaps TRBD1 (5 bases). The CDR3 covers 14 residues. Germline V gene lookup returns CDR1 SGHRS and CDR2 YFSETQ. The V end lost 2 bases, the J end lost 6 bases, and 14 bases lay between the germline ends. The CDR3 DNA reads as TGCGCCAGCAGCTTATCCGGGACGGCGGATGGCTACACCTTC. Its translation is CASSLSGTADGYTF.

This sequence joins TRBV4-1 and TRBJ1-1; weak D call: TRBD1 (5 bases). The CDR3 totals 14 residues. CDR1 and CDR2 from the germline V gene are MGHRA and YSYEKL. The germline V and J ends were trimmed by 1 base and 4 bases, with 10 bases remaining between them. CDR3 amino acids: CASSQVYGGTEAFF. CDR3 sequence (DNA): TGCGCCAGCAGCCAAGTGTACGGGGGCACTGAAGCTTTCTTT.

This clonotype showed up just a few times. The chain links TRBV6-5 to TRBJ2-3, with 8 nucleotides matching TRBD1. The CDR3 is made up of 15 amino acids. Per germline, CDR1 MNHEY and CDR2 SVGAGI. Trimming cost V 2 bases and J 5 bases; bases outside gene matches: 6. In DNA, the CDR3 is TGTGCCAGCAGTTACGTCCCAGGGGGCGGAGATACGCAGTATTTT. This sequence encodes CASSYVPGGGDTQYF.